This T cell receptor (beta chain) comes out of a study of T cell responses to AZD1222 COVID-19 vaccine. Study overall: Second-dose intervals of approximately 4 or approximately 12 weeks were pooled. Study-level findings and limits: CD4 TCRs associated with vaccination spanned spike, dominating at 160-218 and 743-854. Clonal diversity was possibly underestimated; the donors were predominantly white British and more often female.

Concerning this clone itself: Antigen unknown.

Produced via immunoSEQ multiplex PCR; TCRdb's table is partial and in-frame only. Here the sample spans about 100,000 clones, about 83% being singletons. The CDR3 extends over 14 amino acids. The V end lost 4 bases, the J end lost 3 bases, and 10 bases lay between the germline ends. Germline CDR1 SEHNR, CDR2 FQNEAQ (reference sequence). The specimen comprised peripheral blood, sampled on day 0 of AZD1222 vaccination. The clonotype was recovered from an adult in good health. The genes are TRBV7-9 and TRBJ1-5, with D perhaps TRBD1 (6 bases). The chain's CDR3 is CASSSGQTNQPQHF. Written as DNA, the CDR3 is TGTGCCAGCAGCTCAGGACAGACCAATCAGCCCCAGCATTTT.